This passage covers 23 T cell receptor beta chains from one sample sequenced in a study of regulatory T cells in long-lasting Graves disease. The time point here: newly diagnosed GD, antithyroid drugs for less than 3 months. The TCR library used RNA extracted from PBMCs. Arm-PCR with iRepertoire HTBI primers amplified the CDR3 regions for these TCR beta libraries. TCRdb reprocessed the multiplex PCR reads via MiXCR and lists one record per CDR3 protein. The table has 510,000 or so distinct CDR3 sequences, 9.5% to 15% seen once. These data were also reused for a study on T cells in Graves' hyperthyroidism and ophthalmopathy.

The material was peripheral blood mononuclear cells (PBMCs), obtained at new diagnosis, from a patient treated with antithyroid drugs. These receptors came from a woman in her thirties with Graves disease.

Ten or more counts support this clonotype. The chain recombines TRBV7-9 with TRBJ1-2, with D possibly being TRBD1 (6 bases). CDR1 and CDR2 (germline): SEHNR, FQNEAQ (reference sequence). V lost 7 bases and J 3 bases, leaving 15 bases between the germline ends. This CDR3 has 14 residues. Here the CDR3 DNA reads TGTGCCAGCAAGCTGATGGGGGCGGACTATGGCTACACCTTC. This sequence encodes CASKLMGADYGYTF.

This clonotype has at least ten counts. J is TRBJ2-7 and V is TRBV20-1; 8 positions match TRBD1. The trim removed 5 bases at V and 6 bases at J, leaving 9 bases unmatched. The CDR3 extends over 13 amino acids. Looked up from germline, CDR1 is DFQATT and CDR2 is SNEGSKA (reference sequence). The CDR3 protein is CSAGLGRGREQYF. In DNA, the CDR3 is TGCAGTGCTGGCCTGGGCAGGGGGCGCGAGCAGTACTTC.

The rearrangement uses TRBV4-1 and TRBJ2-7, with 12 bases fitting TRBD2. The ends lost 9 bases at V and 4 bases at J; junction bases unmatched: 13. Germline V gene data show CDR1 as MGHRA and CDR2 as YSYEKL. This CDR3 has 16 amino acids. The CDR3 here is CASQALAGGRMYEQYF. In nucleotides, the CDR3 is TGCGCCAGTCAGGCACTAGCGGGAGGCCGTATGTACGAGCAGTACTTC.

This clonotype was picked up many times. This sequence joins TRBV20-1 and TRBJ2-5; 10 bases align to TRBD2. Germline CDR1 and CDR2: DFQATT and SNEGSKA (reference sequence). V shed 6 bases and J 2 bases; nucleotides not matched to a gene: 9. The CDR3 totals 15 residues. The CDR3 DNA reads TGCAGTGCCCCGGTGACTAGCGGGCGACAAGAGACCCAGTACTTC. Amino acids: CSAPVTSGRQETQYF.

This clonotype appeared many times. V is TRBV7-9 and J is TRBJ2-1; 12 bases agree with TRBD1. With V trimmed by 5 bases and J by 7 bases, 15 bases remained unmatched. Germline loops: CDR1 SEHNR, CDR2 FQNEAQ (reference sequence). The CDR3 covers 18 residues. The CDR3 sequence is CASSRSGTGGARGNEQFF. Written as DNA, the CDR3 is TGTGCCAGCAGCCGATCCGGGACAGGGGGCGCAAGGGGAAATGAGCAGTTCTTC.

This clonotype was counted ten times or more. J is TRBJ2-3 and V is TRBV7-9, with 7 bases aligning to TRBD2. J was trimmed by 0 bases and V by 2 bases; bases with no gene match: 2. The CDR3 covers 15 residues. CDR1 SEHNR and CDR2 FQNEAQ come from the germline V gene (reference sequence). The CDR3 coding sequence is TGTGCCAGCAGCTTACATAGCGGGAGCACAGATACGCAGTATTTT. Its protein is CASSLHSGSTDTQYF. Using reference TRBV7-9 and TRBJ2-3 for the parts outside the CDR3, the full variable domain is DTGVSQNPRHKITKRGQNVTFRCDPISEHNRLYWYRQTLGQGPEFLTYFQNEAQLEKSRLLSDRFSAERPKGSFSTLEIQRTEQGDSAMYLCASSLHSGSTDTQYFGPGTRLTVL.

This clonotype was seen only a few times. Here the CDR3 DNA reads TGTGCCAGCATGGGAACGGGGGGCTACAATGAGCAGTTCTTC. Translation: CASMGTGGYNEQFF. This chain links TRBV28 with TRBJ2-1, with 7 nucleotides matching TRBD2. The CDR3 has 14 amino acids. The ends lost 7 bases at V and 3 bases at J; junction bases unmatched: 6. Germline V gene data show CDR1 as MDHEN and CDR2 as SYDVKM.

This clonotype was detected ten times or more. V gene TRBV7-2 combines with J gene TRBJ2-1; D gene unclear. Germline V gene data show CDR1 as SGHTA and CDR2 as FQGNSA. The CDR3 has 13 amino acids. The V gene lost 5 bases and the J gene lost 6 bases, with 11 bases spanning the gap. CDR3 residues: CASSIRSGNEQFF. DNA for the CDR3: TGTGCCAGCAGCATTAGGAGTGGCAATGAGCAGTTCTTC.

Many counts were recorded for this clonotype. The chain is built from TRBV14 and TRBJ2-7, with TRBD2 as a possible D gene (5 bases). The CDR3 is 14 amino acids. Trimming took off 2 bases at V and 3 bases at J, with 11 bases between the two ends. From germline, CDR1 is SGHDN and CDR2 FVKESK. The CDR3 protein is CASSQQLGSYEQYF. CDR3 nucleotides: TGTGCCAGCAGCCAACAACTAGGGAGCTACGAGCAGTACTTC.

This clonotype was detected only a few times. A single base separates this from a much larger clone, so it may be a read error. Here the CDR3 omits its conserved ending phenylalanine or tryptophan, so a read error is the likely source. This chain uses TRBV28 with TRBJ1-1; 8 positions agree with TRBD1. The CDR3 extends over 12 amino acids. Germline V lookup: CDR1 MDHEN, CDR2 SYDVKM. V gave up 6 bases and J gave up 11 bases; unmatched junction bases: 8. This chain's CDR3 is CASRFDRGWAFL. The CDR3 nucleotides read TGTGCCAGCAGATTTGACAGGGGTTGGGCTTTCCTT.

Many counts were recorded for this clonotype. The chain has TRBV5-1 and TRBJ1-1; unclear D gene. The CDR3 runs to 14 residues. Between the trimmed V and J ends, which lost 0 bases and 2 bases, there was a span of 8 bases. Looked up from germline, CDR1 is SGHRS and CDR2 is YFSETQ. The CDR3 sequence: CASSLGVRNTEAFF. CDR3 bases: TGCGCCAGCAGCTTGGGAGTCCGCAACACTGAAGCTTTCTTT. The full variable domain, rest sourced from reference TRBV5-1 and TRBJ1-1, is KAGVTQTPRYLIKTRGQQVTLSCSPISGHRSVSWYQQTPGQGLQFLFEYFSETQRNKGNFPGRFSGRQFSNSRSEMNVSTLELGDSALYLCASSLGVRNTEAFFGQGTRLTVV.

The genes are TRBV5-6 and TRBJ2-2; D gene uncertain. The CDR3 is made up of 14 amino acids. CDR1 is SGHDT and CDR2 is YYEEEE in the germline V gene. Trimming stripped 3 bases from V and 3 bases from J, with 9 bases between. CDR3 sequence reads: CASSYAFHTGELFF. In nucleotides, the CDR3 is TGTGCCAGCAGCTACGCATTTCACACCGGGGAGCTGTTTTTT.

This clonotype was seen many times. CDR3 region: CASSSLRGGTEPYEQYF. CDR3 nucleotides: TGTGCCAGCAGCTCCCTCAGGGGAGGGACAGAACCCTACGAGCAGTACTTC. V is TRBV7-9 and J is TRBJ2-7; D tentatively fits TRBD1 or TRBD2 (7 bases each). CDR3 length: 17 amino acids. Germline lookup yields CDR1 SEHNR and CDR2 FQNEAQ (reference sequence). V lost 4 bases and J lost 2, with 21 bases in between.

This clonotype was counted ten times or more. The chain uses TRBV18 and TRBJ1-4; no definite D call. Germline-derived CDR1 and CDR2 are KGHSH and LQKENI. V was pared by 2 bases and J by 8 bases, with 12 bases between. The CDR3 runs to 14 residues. The CDR3 loop is CASSPTGDREKLFF. In DNA, the CDR3 is TGTGCCAGCTCACCAACCGGGGATCGCGAAAAACTGTTTTTT.

This clonotype was seen many times. This chain uses TRBV20-1 with TRBJ2-1, with 8 bases that match TRBD1. The V gene's germline CDR1 is DFQATT and CDR2 SNEGSKA (reference sequence). J lost 7 bases, V lost 4 bases, and 12 bases had no gene match. CDR3 length: 15 amino acids. Here the CDR3 DNA reads TGCAGTGCTACGGACAGGGATCGAATGGGGAATGAGCAGTTCTTC. Its protein product is CSATDRDRMGNEQFF.

This chain uses TRBV6-5 with TRBJ1-2; 11 bases match TRBD1. The CDR3 consists of 14 residues. Germline CDR1 MNHEY, CDR2 SVGAGI. V gave up 0 bases and J gave up 12 bases; unmatched junction bases: 6. CDR3 sequence: CASSYSRDRGGHTF. Here the CDR3 DNA reads TGTGCCAGCAGTTACTCAAGGGACAGGGGGGGTCACACCTTC.

This clonotype has only one observation. A much larger clone lies one base from this, so it may be a read error. The chain couples TRBV18 to TRBJ2-7; 13 bases match TRBD2. Germline values: CDR1 KGHSH, CDR2 LQKENI. There are 17 residues in the CDR3. The V and J ends lost 6 bases and 3 bases, in that order; junction bases with no gene match: 11. CDR3 protein: CASSAGTSGISFYEQYF. The DNA for the CDR3 is TGTGCCAGCTCGGCCGGGACTAGCGGGATAAGCTTCTACGAGCAGTACTTC.

A note on this clonotype: With a much larger clone just one base away, this may be a read error. The chain uses TRBV6-4 and TRBJ1-1; D is perhaps TRBD1 (5 bases). V lost 3 bases, J lost 2 bases, and 10 bases lay in between. Germline V gene data show CDR1 as MRHNA and CDR2 as SNTAGT. This CDR3 contains 14 residues. The CDR3 DNA sequence: TGTGCCAGCAGTGAGAGGGGTTCTAACACTGAAGCTTTCTTT. As protein: CASSERGSNTEAFF.

There are many counts of this clonotype. V usage is TRBV5-1 and J usage is TRBJ2-1; TRBD1 might be the D (6 bases). CDR3 length: 17 residues. The germline V gene has CDR1 SGHRS and CDR2 YFSETQ. Trimming took off 0 bases at V and 12 bases at J, with 25 bases between the two ends. CDR3 sequence: CASSLARDNLNTGGQFF. CDR3 in DNA: TGCGCCAGCAGCTTGGCCCGGGACAACCTAAATACCGGAGGGCAGTTCTTC. The entire variable domain, with the rest obtained from reference TRBV5-1 and TRBJ2-1, is as follows: KAGVTQTPRYLIKTRGQQVTLSCSPISGHRSVSWYQQTPGQGLQFLFEYFSETQRNKGNFPGRFSGRQFSNSRSEMNVSTLELGDSALYLCASSLARDNLNTGGQFFGPGTRLTVL.

The sample holds many counts of this clonotype. This chain uses TRBV20-1 with TRBJ2-1, with 14 bases identical to TRBD2. The CDR3 sequence is 18 residues long. Germline CDR1 reads DFQATT; CDR2 reads SNEGSKA (reference sequence). V gave up 6 bases and J gave up 4 bases; unmatched junction bases: 14. CDR3 loop: CSATPGTSGSSIYNEQFF. Here the CDR3 DNA reads TGCAGTGCCACTCCCGGGACTAGCGGGAGTTCCATTTACAATGAGCAGTTCTTC.

The V gene is TRBV20-1, the J gene TRBJ2-7; D possibly corresponds to TRBD2 (6 bases). Trimming stripped 4 bases from V and 2 bases from J, with 18 bases between. The V gene's germline CDR1 is DFQATT and CDR2 SNEGSKA (reference sequence). CDR3 length: 15 residues. CDR3 sequence reads: CSAKHGAGSTYEQYF. In DNA form, the CDR3 reads TGCAGTGCTAAACACGGGGCGGGAAGTACCTACGAGCAGTACTTC.

This clonotype was seen at least ten times. In nucleotides, the CDR3 is TGTGCCAGCAGCCCGCGACTGCTAACCTCTGGAAACACCATATATTTT. Translation gives CASSPRLLTSGNTIYF. The rearrangement uses TRBV14 and TRBJ1-3; no reliable D call. Germline V CDR1 and CDR2: SGHDN, FVKESK. The CDR3 totals 16 residues. V shed 4 bases and J shed 0 bases, with 13 bases lying between them.

A few counts support this clonotype. The chain joins TRBV9 to TRBJ1-6; possible D gene TRBD1, 5 bases. The V gene lost 4 bases and the J gene lost 3 bases, with 14 bases spanning the gap. CDR1 and CDR2 (germline): SGDLS, YYNGEE. The CDR3 runs to 16 residues. Here the CDR3 reads CASSRAPGGYNSPLHF. The CDR3 nucleotides read TGTGCCAGCAGCCGGGCGCCCGGGGGCTATAATTCACCCCTCCACTTT.